This T cell receptor (beta chain) emerged from a study of OX40 agonist ivuxolimab in advanced cancers. Clones were sequenced by immunoSEQ multiplex PCR, and TCRdb holds only the in-frame ones, with some missing. The data show fewer than 80,000 clones, around 84% seen once. Study findings and constraints: Low clonal expansion, among the lowest seen, marked partial responders at 0.1-3.0 mg/kg.

The CDR3 contains 14 residues. In germline, CDR1 is MNHEY, CDR2 SVGAGI. V shed 9 bases and J shed 4 bases, with 16 bases lying between them. As for this clone: The antigen remains unidentified.

The clonotype originates from an adult with an advanced solid tumor such as melanoma, head and neck, liver or kidney cancer. J is TRBJ1-3 and V is TRBV6-5; D remains unclear. The specimen comprised CD4+ or CD8+ T cells sorted from blood, sampled in a trial of the OX40 agonist ivuxolimab. The DNA for the CDR3 is TGTGCCAGTTATAAGTTGGTGGAGGGAAACACCATATATTTT. Protein product: CASYKLVEGNTIYF.